This T cell receptor (beta chain) derives from a study of cytomegalovirus exposure and HLA in healthy donors. This CDR3 contains 12 residues. V lost 3 bases, J lost 3 bases, and 8 bases lay in between. Germline V gives CDR1 SQVTM, CDR2 ANQGSEA. In the PCR, 60 Vbeta and 13 Jbeta primers were used. This table comes from immunoSEQ multiplex PCR, and its TCRdb copy is limited to in-frame clones, with some not included. In the table there are just over 150,000 clones, roughly 80% of which are singletons. The clonotype originates from a woman in her 30s in good health and CMV-seronegative. What was sequenced was PBMCs. The V gene is TRBV29-1, the J gene TRBJ1-2; D not certain. CDR3 residues: CSVDREDYGYTF. The CDR3 coding sequence is TGCAGCGTTGACCGAGAGGACTATGGCTACACCTTC.